These 7 T cell receptor beta chains share one sample of origin, sequenced in a study of T cell responses to AZD1222 COVID-19 vaccine. Method: immunoSEQ multiplex PCR; TCRdb's copy keeps in-frame clones and lacks some. The sample lists 150,000 to 200,000 clones, about nine tenths occurring once. Source: peripheral blood, taken on day 0 of AZD1222 vaccination. The source of these receptors is an adult in good health.

The rearrangement links TRBV20-1 to TRBJ2-1; weak D call: TRBD2 (5 bases). Trimming took off 3 bases at V and 5 bases at J, with 8 bases between the two ends. The CDR3 runs 12 residues. Germline V gene sequence: CDR1 DFQATT, CDR2 SNEGSKA (reference sequence). The CDR3 coding sequence is TGCAGTGCTAGTTCGGGGAACAATGAGCAGTTCTTC. Its translation is CSASSGNNEQFF.

The chain is built from TRBV15 and TRBJ2-7; D gene unclear. V dropped 0 bases and J dropped 4 bases, with 7 bases sitting between them. CDR3 length equals 13 residues. Germline CDR1 reads LNHNV; CDR2 reads YYDKDF (reference sequence). This CDR3 is CATSRDWGYEQYF. The DNA for the CDR3 is TGTGCCACCAGCAGAGATTGGGGATACGAGCAGTACTTC.

The V gene is TRBV30, the J gene TRBJ1-2, with D perhaps TRBD1 (5 bases). The CDR3 consists of 13 residues. Germline V gene sequence: CDR1 GTSNPN, CDR2 SVGIG (reference sequence). V lost 5 bases and J 4 bases, leaving 14 bases between the germline ends. For the CDR3, the DNA is TGTGCCTGGTATTTAGGACAATTCTATGGCTACACCTTC. This sequence encodes CAWYLGQFYGYTF.

The chain combines TRBV6-5 with TRBJ1-2; 9 bases are shared with TRBD1. The V gene's germline CDR1 is MNHEY and CDR2 SVGAGI. The V and J ends lost 6 bases and 4 bases, in that order; junction bases with no gene match: 6. The CDR3 extends over 14 amino acids. The CDR3 DNA is TGTGCCAGCAGCCGGGACAGGGAGTCCTATGGCTACACCTTC. This codes for CASSRDRESYGYTF.

The chain couples TRBV12-3 or TRBV12-4 to TRBJ1-5; no definite D call. The CDR3 loop spans 13 amino acids. The V gene lost 4 bases and the J gene lost 1 base, with 5 bases spanning the gap. CDR3 coding DNA: TGTGCCAGCAGTTCCTCGAGCAATCAGCCCCAGCATTTT. Translating gives CASSSSSNQPQHF.

J is TRBJ2-1 and V is TRBV4-1; 16 bases are a match to TRBD2. From germline, CDR1 is MGHRA and CDR2 YSYEKL. Trimming at V came to 1 base and at J to 0 bases, leaving 3 bases not matched to a gene. This CDR3 is built from 19 residues. The CDR3, as DNA: TGCGCCAGCAGCCAAGCGGGACTAGCGGGAGGGACCTCCTACAATGAGCAGTTCTTC. This encodes CASSQAGLAGGTSYNEQFF.

The V call is TRBV28, the J call TRBJ1-1; D uncertain. Germline assignment: CDR1 MDHEN and CDR2 SYDVKM. The V gene lost 8 bases and the J gene lost 0 bases, with 13 bases spanning the gap. The CDR3 sequence is 14 residues long. The CDR3 DNA follows: TGTGCCAGCTCGGACCTGAATATGAACACTGAAGCTTTCTTT. Translating it yields CASSDLNMNTEAFF.